This T cell receptor beta chain came from a study of spatial heterogeneity in lung cancer. Overall study context: Beta-chain sequences consistently outnumbered alpha-chain sequences in detection. Study conclusions and caveats: In blood, ubiquitous expanded tumor TCRs appeared more at resection than follow-up.

As for this clonotype: What it binds is unknown.

TCRdb reprocessed the 5' RACE reads with MiXCR, giving one entry per CDR3 protein. The data hold about 85,000 distinct CDR3 sequences, with 15% to 20% observed a single time. The CDR3 is 14 amino acids. Germline CDR1 LGHDT, CDR2 YNNKEL (reference sequence). V lost 4 bases to trimming and J lost 7 bases; unmatched junction nucleotides: 7. Time point indicated: sample taken at primary tumor resection. Whole RNA, which was extracted from tumor, nontumor lung tissue or frozen PBMC, was sequenced without any cell sorting. The input for sequencing was PBMCs, taken at surgery. The receptor was derived from a male donor with early-stage non-small cell lung cancer. The chain combines TRBV3-1 with TRBJ2-5, with 9 positions matching TRBD2. For the CDR3, the DNA is TGTGCCAGCAGCCGTCAGCGGGGGGCCGGGACCCAGTACTTC. It codes for CASSRQRGAGTQYF.